This TCR beta chain is drawn from a study of Graves' ophthalmopathy and Graves' hyperthyroidism. This CDR3 has 18 residues. Per the germline V gene, CDR1 is SGHRS and CDR2 is YFSETQ. V dropped 1 base and J dropped 8; count of bases not matched to a gene: 15. An approximately 10 ml volume of fresh peripheral blood provided the PBMCs. Findings and limits, study-wide: Blood samples also showed most expanded thyroid clonotypes exceeding 0.001 frequency.

TCR beta CDR3 amplification used RNA transcripts. An initial RT-PCR round employing HTBI primers preceded a second-round multiplex PCR. TCRdb analysed the multiplex PCR reads with MiXCR anew, one entry per CDR3 protein. Of fewer than 600,000 distinct CDR3 sequences in the sample, 13% to 15% were seen once. As regards this clonotype: As yet, its antigen is unknown.

This chain links TRBV5-1 with TRBJ1-6, with 7 bases aligning to TRBD1. The sample comprised blood. The sequence was collected from a young woman with Graves' ophthalmopathy. The CDR3 DNA is TGCGCCAGCAGCTTGACAACAGGGGAAAACCTTCCCTATTCACCCCTCCACTTT. Translation gives CASSLTTGENLPYSPLHF.